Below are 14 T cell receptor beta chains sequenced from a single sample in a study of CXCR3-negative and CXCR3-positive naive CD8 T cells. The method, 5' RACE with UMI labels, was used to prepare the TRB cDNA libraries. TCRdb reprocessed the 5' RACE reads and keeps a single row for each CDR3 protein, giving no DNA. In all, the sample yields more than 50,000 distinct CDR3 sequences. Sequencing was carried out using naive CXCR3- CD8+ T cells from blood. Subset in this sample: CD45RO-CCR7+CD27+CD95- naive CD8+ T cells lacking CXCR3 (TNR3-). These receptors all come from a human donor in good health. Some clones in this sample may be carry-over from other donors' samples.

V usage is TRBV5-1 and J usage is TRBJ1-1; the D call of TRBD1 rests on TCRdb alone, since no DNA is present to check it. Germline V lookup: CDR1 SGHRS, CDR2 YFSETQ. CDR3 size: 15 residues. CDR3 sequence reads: CASSLDGTGGHEAFF.

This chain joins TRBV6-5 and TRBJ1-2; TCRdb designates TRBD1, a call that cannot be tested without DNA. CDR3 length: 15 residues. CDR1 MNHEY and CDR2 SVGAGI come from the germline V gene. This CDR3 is CASSYSEGAGYGYTF.

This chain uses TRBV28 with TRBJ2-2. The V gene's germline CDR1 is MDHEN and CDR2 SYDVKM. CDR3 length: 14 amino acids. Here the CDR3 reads CASSTPYLAGELFF.

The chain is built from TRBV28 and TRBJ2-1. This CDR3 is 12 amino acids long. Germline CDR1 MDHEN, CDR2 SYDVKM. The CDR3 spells CASSFSRNEQFF.

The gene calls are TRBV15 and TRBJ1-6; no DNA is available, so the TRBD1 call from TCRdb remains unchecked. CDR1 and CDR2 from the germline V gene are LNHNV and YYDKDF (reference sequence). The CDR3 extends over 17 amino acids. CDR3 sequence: CATSRDRDSLYNSPLHF.

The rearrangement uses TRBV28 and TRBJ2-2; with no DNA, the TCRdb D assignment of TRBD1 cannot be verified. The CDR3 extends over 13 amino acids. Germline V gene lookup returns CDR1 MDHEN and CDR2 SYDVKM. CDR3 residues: CASSLGGHGELFF. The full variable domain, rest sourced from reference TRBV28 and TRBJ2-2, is DVKVTQSSRYLVKRTGEKVFLECVQDMDHENMFWYRQDPGLGLRLIYFSYDVKMKEKGDIPEGYSVSREKKERFSLILESASTNQTSMYLCASSLGGHGELFFGEGSRLTVL.

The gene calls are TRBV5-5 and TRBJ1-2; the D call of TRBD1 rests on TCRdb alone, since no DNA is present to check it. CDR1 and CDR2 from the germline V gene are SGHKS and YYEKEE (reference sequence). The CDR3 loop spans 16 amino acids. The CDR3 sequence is CASSLLPGAPTGGYTF.

The CDR3 loop reads CASSLGATEAFF. The chain employs TRBV12-3 or TRBV12-4 and TRBJ1-1. CDR3 length: 12 amino acids.

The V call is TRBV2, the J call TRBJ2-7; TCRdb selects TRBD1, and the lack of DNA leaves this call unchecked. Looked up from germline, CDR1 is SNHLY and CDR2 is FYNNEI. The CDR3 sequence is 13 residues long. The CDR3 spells CATQGNYYYEQYF.

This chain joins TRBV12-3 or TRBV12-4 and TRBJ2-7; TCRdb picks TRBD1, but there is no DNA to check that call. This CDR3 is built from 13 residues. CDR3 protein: CASSSPGPGEQYF.

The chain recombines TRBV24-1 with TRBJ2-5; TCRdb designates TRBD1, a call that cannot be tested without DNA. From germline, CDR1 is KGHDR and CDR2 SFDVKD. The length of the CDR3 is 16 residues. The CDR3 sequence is CATSDRTDLDQETQYF.

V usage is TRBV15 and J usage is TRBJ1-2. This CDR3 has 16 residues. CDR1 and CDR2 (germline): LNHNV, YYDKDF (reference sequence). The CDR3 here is CATSRPHTGSDYGYTF. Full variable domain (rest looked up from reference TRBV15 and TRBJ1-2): DAMVIQNPRYQVTQFGKPVTLSCSQTLNHNVMYWYQQKSSQAPKLLFHYYDKDFNNEADTPDNFQSRRPNTSFCFLDIRSPGLGDTAMYLCATSRPHTGSDYGYTFGSGTRLTVV.

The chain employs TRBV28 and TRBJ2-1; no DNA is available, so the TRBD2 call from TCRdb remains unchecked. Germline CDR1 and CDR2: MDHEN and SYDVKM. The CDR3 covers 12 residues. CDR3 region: CASHSGLNEQFF.

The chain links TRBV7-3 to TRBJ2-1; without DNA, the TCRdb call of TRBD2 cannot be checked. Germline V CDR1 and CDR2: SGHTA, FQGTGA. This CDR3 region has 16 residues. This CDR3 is CASSHERESSYNEQFF.